This T cell receptor (beta chain) was retrieved from a study of T-cell reconstitution after alpha-beta-depleted transplantation in children. The study's findings and limits: Expanded graft clones numbering several hundred reportedly gave rise to alpha-beta T cells about two months after transplant. The study traced high day-60 TCRbeta diversity in some patients to surviving recipient T cells and thymic progenitors. T-cell counts and diversity at one year following transplant were attributed mainly to newly produced T cells.

Many counts were recorded for this clonotype. Its antigen is undetermined. Using unique molecular identifiers, the investigators prepared the TCRbeta library. TCRdb recomputed calls from the PCR reads with MiXCR, one row per CDR3 protein. The sample shows about 490,000 distinct CDR3 sequences, under 12% of them seen only once. The CDR3 has 15 residues. CDR1 and CDR2 from the germline V gene are SGHRS and YFSETQ. V dropped 4 bases and J dropped 7; count of bases not matched to a gene: 6. The source material was PBMCs, sampled before TCRalphabeta/CD19-depleted stem cell transplant. The receptor's source is a child aged 2-15 years with inherited bone marrow failure, due to receive a stem cell transplant. The genes are TRBV5-1 and TRBJ2-1; 12 bases map to TRBD2. The CDR3 nucleotides are TGCGCCAGCAGCCCCCTAGCGGGAGGGAGGAATGAGCAGTTCTTC. Its protein is CASSPLAGGRNEQFF.